The rows below give T cell receptor beta chains drawn from one sample of a study of T cell repertoires in ileal Crohn's disease. Assay: immunoSEQ multiplex PCR; the TCRdb copy retains only in-frame clones and omits some. Of about 59,000 clones listed, around 90% were seen once; the top ten hold about 2%. The material sequenced was ileal tissue. These receptors came from an adult with Crohn's disease. Both conserved end residues are part of each CDR3. The D gene is left open where the match is weak. Where a row states a size, it is once, few, many or the class of an expanded clone; other rows omit it.

size	D	J	V	CDR3	DNA
.	TRBD1	TRBJ1-2	TRBV6-5	CASSRYGTDAHGYTF	TGTGCCAGTAGCCGATACGGGACAGACGCTCATGGCTACACCTTC
.	.	TRBJ1-6	TRBV2	CASLRTRGDNSPLHF	TGTGCCAGCTTAAGGACTAGGGGCGACAATTCACCCCTCCACTTT
.	.	TRBJ2-5	TRBV7-9	CASSLVGIQETQYF	TGTGCCAGCAGCTTAGTCGGGATCCAAGAGACCCAGTACTTC
.	.	TRBJ1-2	TRBV2	CASSQGRDYGYTF	TGTGCCAGCAGTCAGGGCCGGGACTATGGCTACACCTTC
.	.	TRBJ1-5	TRBV15	CATSRDFAGSSNQPQHF	TGTGCCACCAGCAGAGATTTTGCGGGATCTAGCAATCAGCCCCAGCATTTT
.	.	TRBJ1-5	TRBV28	CASSFFRSPQHF	TGTGCCAGCAGTTTTTTCAGATCGCCCCAGCATTTT
.	TRBD1	TRBJ1-1	TRBV2	CARRERGRAGHEAFF	TGTGCCAGAAGGGAAAGGGGGCGGGCGGGACATGAAGCTTTCTTT
few	.	TRBJ1-1	TRBV30	CAWIRTEAFF	TGTGCCTGGATTCGTACTGAAGCTTTCTTT
.	TRBD1	TRBJ1-2	TRBV5-6	CASSLGTGDLYGYTF	TGTGCCAGCAGCTTGGGGACAGGGGACCTCTATGGCTACACCTTC
few	.	TRBJ1-1	TRBV30	CAWSVLLSGAFF	TGTGCCTGGAGTGTACTCCTCTCGGGGGCTTTCTTT